Below are 26 T cell receptor beta chains sequenced from a single sample in a study of CD8 T cells in ankylosing spondylitis. Each CDR3 protein gets one entry after TCRdb re-called the 5' RACE reads with MiXCR. The table includes approximately 240,000 distinct CDR3 sequences, more than 20% detected once. Specimen: blood, either unsorted or a sorted T cell fraction (not recorded which). Every receptor here comes from a male donor with ankylosing spondylitis or in good health (not recorded which).

This clonotype showed up many times. The CDR3 DNA reads as TGTGCCAGCAGCCAAGTGGGGCTGCATGTTCGGACCAACGTCCTGACTTTC. Its protein product is CASSQVGLHVRTNVLTF. The chain employs TRBV3-1 and TRBJ2-6; D perhaps matches TRBD1 (5 bases). V shed 1 base and J shed 8 bases, with 18 bases lying between them. The V gene's germline CDR1 is LGHDT and CDR2 YNNKEL (reference sequence). The length of the CDR3 is 17 residues.

In its sample, this clonotype was seen many times. The chain is built from TRBV5-1 and TRBJ1-3; D ambiguous. Germline V CDR1 and CDR2: SGHRS, YFSETQ. The length of the CDR3 is 17 residues. V lost 0 bases, J lost 0 bases, and 13 bases lay in between. DNA for the CDR3: TGCGCCAGCAGCTTGGGCCCGGACGTAAGCTCTGGAAACACCATATATTTT. The encoded protein is CASSLGPDVSSGNTIYF.

This rearrangement joins TRBV19 to TRBJ2-3; D is possibly TRBD1 (5 bases). CDR3 size: 14 residues. Germline CDR1 is LNHDA and CDR2 is SQIVND (reference sequence). V was shortened by 4 bases and J by 2 bases, with 10 bases between the two germline ends. The CDR3 here is CASSKTVTTDTQYF. CDR3 nucleotide sequence: TGTGCCAGTAGTAAGACAGTGACCACAGATACGCAGTATTTT. The complete variable domain, with remaining parts taken from reference TRBV19 and TRBJ2-3, reads DGGITQSPKYLFRKEGQNVTLSCEQNLNHDAMYWYRQDPGQGLRLIYYSQIVNDFQKGDIAEGYSVSREKKESFPLTVTSAQKNPTAFYLCASSKTVTTDTQYFGPGTRLTVL.

The chain carries TRBV28 and TRBJ2-7, with a tentative D call TRBD2 (5 bases). Germline V gene sequence: CDR1 MDHEN, CDR2 SYDVKM. Trimming shortened V by 9 bases and J by 2 bases, and 8 bases separated the two germline ends. The CDR3 runs 11 residues. The CDR3 DNA reads TGTGCCAGTCGGGGAACCTACGAGCAGTACTTC. Translated: CASRGTYEQYF.

The V gene is TRBV20-1, the J gene TRBJ2-7; D is unresolved. CDR1 is DFQATT, CDR2 SNEGSKA, per germline (reference sequence). V dropped 3 bases and J dropped 5 bases, with 8 bases sitting between them. This CDR3 spans 11 amino acids. The CDR3 DNA is TGCAGTGCTAGGAGCAGAAACGAGCAGTACTTC. This sequence encodes CSARSRNEQYF.

Ten or more counts support this clonotype. This sequence joins TRBV11-2 and TRBJ2-2; D perhaps matches TRBD1 (6 bases). Germline CDR1 reads SGHAT; CDR2 reads FQNNGV. This CDR3 spans 15 amino acids. V lost 1 base, J lost 4 bases, and 10 bases lay in between. The CDR3: CASSLGRGGTGELFF. DNA for the CDR3: TGTGCCAGCAGCTTAGGCAGGGGTGGCACCGGGGAGCTGTTTTTT.

In its sample, this clonotype was seen many times. J is TRBJ2-5 and V is TRBV20-1, with 10 bases matching TRBD2. CDR1 DFQATT and CDR2 SNEGSKA come from the germline V gene (reference sequence). This CDR3 region has 14 residues. CDR3 loop: CKGGSGGLRETQYF. CDR3 nucleotide sequence: TGCAAAGGGGGTAGCGGGGGGCTCCGGGAGACCCAGTACTTC.

In this sample, this clonotype turned up many times. A junction boundary mismatches the germline segment, possibly from a read error. The chain links TRBV4-1 to TRBJ2-7, with D perhaps matching TRBD2 (5 bases). CDR1 MGHRA and CDR2 YSYEKL come from the germline V gene. The CDR3 has 17 amino acids. This CDR3 reads CASSQDVIRAGSSEQYF. As DNA, the CDR3 is TGCGCCAGCAGCCAAGATGTTATAAGGGCGGGCTCCTCCGAGCAGTACTTC.

This clonotype was counted ten times or more. CDR3 region: CASSPKGRGGPSTNTGELFF. Here the CDR3 DNA reads TGTGCCAGCAGCCCTAAAGGACGCGGGGGGCCCTCCACGAACACCGGGGAGCTGTTTTTT. This rearrangement joins TRBV7-8 to TRBJ2-2; TRBD2 matches at 8 bases. The CDR3 runs 20 residues. Germline loops: CDR1 SGHVS, CDR2 FQNEAQ. V lost 5 bases and J lost 0; bases outside the gene matches: 17.

This chain connects TRBV10-3 to TRBJ2-1; perhaps TRBD2 as D (6 bases). CDR3 size: 16 residues. Trimming removed 2 bases at V and 4 bases at J, with 15 bases between. Germline loops: CDR1 ENHRY, CDR2 SYGVKD. As DNA, the CDR3 is TGTGCCATCAGTGAGGGCGGGGACCCCTCGTACAATGAGCAGTTCTTC. It is translated as CAISEGGDPSYNEQFF.

The V call is TRBV12-3 or TRBV12-4, the J call TRBJ2-2; 7 positions agree with TRBD1. This CDR3 is 15 amino acids long. Trimming cost V 5 bases and J 0 bases; bases outside gene matches: 3. The CDR3 loop reads CASSLQGTNTGELFF. The CDR3 bases are TGTGCCAGCAGTCTACAGGGGACGAACACCGGGGAGCTGTTTTTT.

A word on this clonotype: Mismatch with germline at one junction end may stem from a read error. The J gene is TRBJ2-1, the V gene TRBV10-1; TRBD1 agrees at 7 bases. This CDR3 is 15 amino acids long. CDR1 is WNHNN, CDR2 SYGVQD, per germline (reference sequence). The chain's CDR3 is CTSTQEPGQWNEQFF. CDR3 bases: TGCACCAGCACTCAAGAGCCGGGACAGTGGAATGAGCAGTTCTTC.

This clonotype was detected ten times or more. The genes are TRBV29-1 and TRBJ2-3, with D hard to call. CDR3 length: 12 residues. V lost 6 bases and J lost 4, with 11 bases in between. Germline V gives CDR1 SQVTM, CDR2 ANQGSEA. CDR3 region: CSVDLGSDTQYF. In DNA form, the CDR3 reads TGCAGCGTCGATTTGGGGTCAGATACGCAGTATTTT.

This clonotype occurred a few times. This rearrangement joins TRBV5-1 to TRBJ2-7, with 8 positions matching TRBD1. With 3 bases clipped from V and 5 bases from J, the junction kept 4 bases outside the gene matches. Germline CDR1 is SGHRS and CDR2 is YFSETQ. This CDR3 has 13 amino acids. CDR3 DNA: TGCGCCAGCAGCTGGACAGGGTTCGACGAGCAGTACTTC. Protein: CASSWTGFDEQYF.

The rearrangement joins TRBV12-3 or TRBV12-4 to TRBJ2-5, with no clear D. This CDR3 spans 15 amino acids. Between the trimmed V and J ends, which lost 3 bases and 0 bases, there was a span of 11 bases. CDR3 loop: CASSFFRRYQETQYF. Written as DNA, the CDR3 is TGTGCCAGCAGTTTCTTCCGGCGGTACCAAGAGACCCAGTACTTC.

In its sample, this clonotype was seen a few times. The rearrangement joins TRBV9 to TRBJ1-2; no clear D gene. The V gene's germline CDR1 is SGDLS and CDR2 YYNGEE. Trimming pared 4 bases from V and 6 bases from J, leaving 13 bases between. This CDR3 spans 13 amino acids. CDR3 sequence: CASSTRTAHGYTF. The CDR3 coding sequence is TGTGCCAGCAGCACAAGGACGGCACATGGCTACACCTTC.

This clonotype appeared a few times. V and J are TRBV6-5 and TRBJ2-3, with D possibly TRBD1 on 6 matching bases. Germline V CDR1 and CDR2: MNHEY, SVGAGI. The CDR3 sequence is 13 residues long. Trimming took 4 bases from V and 6 from J, leaving 11 bases between them. CDR3 in DNA: TGTGCCAGCAGTTCAACAGGGTTGGATACGCAGTATTTT. Its protein product is CASSSTGLDTQYF.

This clonotype was seen ten or more times. The chain carries TRBV7-2 and TRBJ2-4; TRBD2 aligns across 7 bases. V dropped 5 bases and J dropped 3; count of bases not matched to a gene: 10. The germline gives CDR1 SGHTA, CDR2 FQGNSA. The CDR3 spans 16 residues. The CDR3 spells CASSPWGGGLKNIQYF. The CDR3 DNA reads TGTGCCAGCAGCCCATGGGGGGGTGGCCTCAAAAACATTCAGTACTTC.

At least ten counts were recorded for this clonotype. The chain is built from TRBV7-2 and TRBJ2-5, with D uncertain. The germline CDR1 and CDR2 sequences are SGHTA and FQGNSA. V shed 3 bases and J shed 2 bases, with 10 bases lying between them. The CDR3 totals 14 residues. The CDR3 spells CASSFSAGQETQYF. The CDR3 nucleotides read TGTGCCAGCAGCTTTTCAGCCGGGCAAGAGACCCAGTACTTC.

J is TRBJ1-5 and V is TRBV12-3 or TRBV12-4, with D perhaps TRBD1 (5 bases). V gave up 5 bases and J gave up 5 bases, with 10 bases separating them. There are 13 residues in the CDR3. The CDR3 nucleotides are TGTGCCAGCAGTCTAAAGGGGTATCAGCCCCAGCATTTT. Translation gives CASSLKGYQPQHF.

The chain is built from TRBV7-8 and TRBJ2-1, with 11 bases aligning to TRBD2. This CDR3 spans 16 amino acids. From germline, CDR1 is SGHVS and CDR2 FQNEAQ. With 4 bases clipped from V and 2 bases from J, the junction kept 4 bases outside the gene matches. CDR3 bases: TGTGCCAGCAGCTCCCTTAGCGGGGGGGCCTACAATGAGCAGTTCTTC. Its translation is CASSSLSGGAYNEQFF.

This clonotype was detected ten times or more. The V call is TRBV7-2, the J call TRBJ1-2; D call uncertain. From germline, CDR1 is SGHTA and CDR2 FQGNSA. CDR3 size: 13 residues. With 2 bases removed from V and 7 bases from J, the gap between germline ends came to 11 bases. The DNA of the CDR3 is TGTGCCAGCAGCTTAAATCTCTATAGTGGCTACACCTTC. It codes for CASSLNLYSGYTF.

The genes are TRBV10-3 and TRBJ2-7, with no clear D. The CDR3 runs to 14 residues. V lost 0 bases to trimming and J lost 3 bases, with 9 bases between them. CDR1 is ENHRY, CDR2 SYGVKD, per germline. Written as DNA, the CDR3 is TGTGCCATCAGTGAGTCGCTACTTTACTACGAGCAGTACTTC. Its translation: CAISESLLYYEQYF.

This rearrangement joins TRBV7-2 to TRBJ2-7; 9 positions agree with TRBD1. Germline trimming cut 1 base from V and 4 bases from J; bases unmatched to any gene: 2. Germline values: CDR1 SGHTA, CDR2 FQGNSA. CDR3 size: 14 residues. For the CDR3, the DNA is TGTGCCAGCAGCTTAGACAGGGGGCAGTACGAGCAGTACTTC. As protein: CASSLDRGQYEQYF.

At least ten counts were recorded for this clonotype. J is TRBJ1-2 and V is TRBV2, with unresolved D. V lost 1 base and J 4 bases, leaving 10 bases between the germline ends. The CDR3 consists of 14 residues. CDR1 and CDR2 (germline): SNHLY, FYNNEI. Here the CDR3 reads CASSEGAGIYGYTF. CDR3 nucleotide sequence: TGTGCCAGCAGTGAAGGGGCGGGCATCTATGGCTACACCTTC.

This clonotype was recorded at least ten times. CDR3 sequence (DNA): TGCGCCAGCAGTCAACAGGGGTTCGGTGATGAGCAGTTCTTC. It encodes CASSQQGFGDEQFF. The chain employs TRBV10-2 and TRBJ2-1; 7 bases align to TRBD1. The V gene end was trimmed by 5 bases and the J gene end by 8 bases; junction bases not matched to a gene: 9. Germline V lookup: CDR1 WSHSY, CDR2 SAAADI. This CDR3 has 14 residues.